A selection of T cell receptor beta chains follows, all from one sample in a study of T-cell reconstitution after alpha-beta-depleted transplantation in children. TCRdb reprocessed the PCR reads with MiXCR, giving one entry per CDR3 protein. The data contain over 850 distinct CDR3 sequences, approximately 72% of them singletons. The sequencing here drew on PBMCs, mostly from graft donor cells, taken 60 days after TCRalphabeta/CD19-depleted stem cell transplant. The receptor source for this set is a male patient between 2 and 10 years old who had a stem cell transplant for acute lymphoblastic leukemia, so the T cells may come from the graft donor. CDR3s include the opening cysteine and the closing phenylalanine or tryptophan. A D gene is named only where the DNA matches it firmly. Some rows have no size entry. The others give once, few or many, or a class for an expanded clone.

CDR3 DNA | CDR3 protein | V gene | D gene | clone size | J gene
TGTGCCAGCAGCCGTAGTTACGGGGACAGGGTTTTCTCTGGGGCCAACGTCCTGACTTTC | CASSRSYGDRVFSGANVLTF | TRBV11-1 | TRBD1 | . | TRBJ2-6
TGTGCCAGCAGTTCGGGGACAGACGCAACTAATGAAAAACTGTTTTTT | CASSSGTDATNEKLFF | TRBV28 | TRBD1 | hyperexpanded | TRBJ1-4
TGCGCCAGCAGCTTGACGGGCAGGAAGATAACTGAAGCTTTCTTT | CASSLTGRKITEAFF | TRBV5-1 | . | . | TRBJ1-1
TGTGCCACCTCCAAGCAAGTGGGGACAGGAATTTACAATGAGCAGTTCTTC | CATSKQVGTGIYNEQFF | TRBV3-1 | TRBD1 | few | TRBJ2-1
TGTGCCAGCAGTTCCGTAGCGGGAGGCCCAGAGACCCCATACAATGAGCAGTTCTTC | CASSSVAGGPETPYNEQFF | TRBV25-1 | TRBD2 | . | TRBJ2-1
TGCGCCAGCAGCCAAGCCTACAGGGTAGGGGATACGCAGTATTTT | CASSQAYRVGDTQYF | TRBV4-1 | . | many | TRBJ2-3
TGTGCCAGCAGCTATCAGGGCTCTGGGGCCAACGTCCTGACTTTC | CASSYQGSGANVLTF | TRBV7-2 | . | . | TRBJ2-6
TGTGCCAGCAGTTCCAGACTAGCGGGAAAGGGCGAGCAGTACTTC | CASSSRLAGKGEQYF | TRBV28 | TRBD2 | . | TRBJ2-7
TGCAGTGCCTATCCCCCAGGGGGATATGAAAAACTGTTTTTT | CSAYPPGGYEKLFF | TRBV20-1 | TRBD1 | once | TRBJ1-4
TGTGCCAGCAGCCAAGTGGCGGGAGAGATCTACGAGCAGTACTTC | CASSQVAGEIYEQYF | TRBV4-2 | TRBD2 | . | TRBJ2-7
TGTGCCAGCGGGGGGGGACCTGAAAAACTGTTTTTT | CASGGGPEKLFF | TRBV6-5 | . | . | TRBJ1-4
TGTGCCAGCAGTCGGACACCCGTTAACTATGGCTACACCTTC | CASSRTPVNYGYTF | TRBV6-2/TRBV6-3 | . | . | TRBJ1-2
TGCGCCAGCAGGGGACGGGACTCCGACGAGCAGTACTTC | CASRGRDSDEQYF | TRBV10-2 | . | . | TRBJ2-7
. | CARVPRAVRTPGSCFF | TRBV5-1 | . | many | TRBJ2-2
TGCAGTGCTAGGTCCAGGGATTCCTACGAGCAGTACTTC | CSARSRDSYEQYF | TRBV20-1 | . | . | TRBJ2-7
TGTGCCAGCAGATCCGGGCTCTACGAGCAGTACTTC | CASRSGLYEQYF | TRBV28 | . | . | TRBJ2-7
TGCGCCAGCAGCTTCCAACCGGGCTGGGTTGATGGCTACACCTTC | CASSFQPGWVDGYTF | TRBV5-1 | . | . | TRBJ1-2
TGTGCCAGCAGCTCAAGAACAGGATCGGGTTCACCCCTCCACTTT | CASSSRTGSGSPLHF | TRBV7-2 | . | medium-sized | TRBJ1-6
TGTGCCACCAGCAGCGGGAGCTCCTACAATGAGCAGTTCTTC | CATSSGSSYNEQFF | TRBV15 | . | once | TRBJ2-1
TGTGCCAGCAGCTTAGGAGAGGGGACCAGCACAGATACGCAGTATTTT | CASSLGEGTSTDTQYF | TRBV7-2 | . | . | TRBJ2-3
TGTGCCATCTCCCCTGCAACTAATGAAAAACTGTTTTTT | CAISPATNEKLFF | TRBV10-3 | . | . | TRBJ1-4
TGTGCCAGCAGCTTCGGACTAGCGGAGGCCTACAATGAGCAGTTCTTC | CASSFGLAEAYNEQFF | TRBV7-9 | TRBD2 | . | TRBJ2-1
TGTGCCAGCAGCCAAATGGGGACCGGGGAGCTGTTTTTT | CASSQMGTGELFF | TRBV3-1 | . | . | TRBJ2-2
TGTGCCATCAGTGAGCCCTCCTACGAGCAGTACTTC | CAISEPSYEQYF | TRBV10-3 | . | . | TRBJ2-7
TGTGCCAGCAGCGGTGGTGCCTCGAACACCGGGGAGCTGTTTTTT | CASSGGASNTGELFF | TRBV9 | . | . | TRBJ2-2
TGTGCCAGCAGCCCCGGGATGGCCAGCTCACGCAATGAGCAGTTCTTC | CASSPGMASSRNEQFF | TRBV7-9 | . | . | TRBJ2-1
TGTGCCAGCCTGGCAAGGGGGCTGACAGATACGCAGTATTTT | CASLARGLTDTQYF | TRBV6-5 | TRBD1 | many | TRBJ2-3
TGTGCCAGCAGCTTGAGGGCCGATCAGCCCCAGCATTTT | CASSLRADQPQHF | TRBV5-5 | . | large | TRBJ1-5
TGTGCCAGCAGTGAAATGGAGGGGACTGAAGCTTTCTTT | CASSEMEGTEAFF | TRBV6-1 | . | . | TRBJ1-1
TGTGCCAGCAGCCCCCTCGGGACTAGCCTGGTCAATGAGCAGTTCTTC | CASSPLGTSLVNEQFF | TRBV7-8 | TRBD2 | . | TRBJ2-1
TGCAGTGCTAGAAGCGGACGGTCAACTAATGAAAAACTGTTTTTT | CSARSGRSTNEKLFF | TRBV20-1 | . | . | TRBJ1-4
TGTGCCAGCCGTCGCCGATGGGCGGAGGGGCCCTACGAGCAGTACTTC | CASRRRWAEGPYEQYF | TRBV27 | . | many | TRBJ2-7
TGCAGTGCGCAAAGCGGCTCCTACGAGCAGTACTTC | CSAQSGSYEQYF | TRBV20-1 | . | hyperexpanded | TRBJ2-7
TGTGCCAGCAGTTTTAACAGGGACCACGAGCAGTACTTC | CASSFNRDHEQYF | TRBV27 | . | . | TRBJ2-7
TGCGCCAGCAGCCAACCGAATGCCCACGAGCGGGGGCCTGGGGATACGCAGTATTTT | CASSQPNAHERGPGDTQYF | TRBV4-3 | TRBD2 | . | TRBJ2-3
TGTGCCAGCAGAGTCCCCGGAGGGCCGGGCGCAGATACGCAGTATTTT | CASRVPGGPGADTQYF | TRBV7-9 | . | . | TRBJ2-3
TGTGCCAGCAGCTCCCCTCTTAGTGCCGGGGAGCTGTTTTTT | CASSSPLSAGELFF | TRBV7-9 | . | once | TRBJ2-2
TGTGCCACCAGTGATTTTGGGGGAGTCACCTACAATGAGCAGTTCTTC | CATSDFGGVTYNEQFF | TRBV24-1 | . | . | TRBJ2-1
TGTGCCAGCAGCGGGGGAGTCTCTGGAAACACCATATATTTT | CASSGGVSGNTIYF | TRBV12-3/TRBV12-4 | . | . | TRBJ1-3
TGTGCCAGCAGTTTTCCGATGTTGAACTCTGGGGCCAACGTCCTGACTTTC | CASSFPMLNSGANVLTF | TRBV12-3/TRBV12-4 | . | . | TRBJ2-6
TGCAGTGCTGAGCGGGCTGATGACAATGAGCAGTTCTTC | CSAERADDNEQFF | TRBV20-1 | . | once | TRBJ2-1
TGTGCCAGCAGCTCTCGGGAAAATATGGACGGGAACACCGGGGAGCTGTTTTTT | CASSSRENMDGNTGELFF | TRBV7-6 | . | . | TRBJ2-2
TGCGCCAGCAGCCGGGGCACTGAAAACGAGCAGTACTTC | CASSRGTENEQYF | TRBV4-1 | . | . | TRBJ2-7
TGCGCCAGCAGCCCGGGGCCTGCAGGGGGCTTTGGAAACACCATATATTTT | CASSPGPAGGFGNTIYF | TRBV5-1 | TRBD1 | . | TRBJ1-3
TGTGCCAGCAGCCCCGGGACAGGGGGCTCCGAGCAGTACTTC | CASSPGTGGSEQYF | TRBV6-1 | TRBD1 | . | TRBJ2-7
TGCAGCGTTGTAGGGGCGGCCTCACAAGAGACCCAGTACTTC | CSVVGAASQETQYF | TRBV29-1 | . | once | TRBJ2-5
TGTGCCAGCAGCCATGGACTAGCGGCCAATGAGCAGTTCTTC | CASSHGLAANEQFF | TRBV7-9 | TRBD2 | . | TRBJ2-1
TGTGCCAGCAGTGTGGGACTAGCAGGCGATGAGCAGTTCTTC | CASSVGLAGDEQFF | TRBV6-4 | TRBD2 | . | TRBJ2-1
TGTGCCAGCAGCCTAAGGGGGTATCGGAACACTGAAGCTTTCTTT | CASSLRGYRNTEAFF | TRBV7-9 | . | . | TRBJ1-1
TGCGCCAGCCAAGGACTAGACTACGAGCAGTACTTC | CASQGLDYEQYF | TRBV4-3 | TRBD2 | few | TRBJ2-7